A selection of T cell receptor beta chains follows, all from one sample in a study of blood T cells in healthy people across ages. TCRdb called the 5' RACE reads again in MiXCR, with one record for every CDR3 protein. This table has around 600,000 distinct CDR3 sequences, roughly 48% appearing once. The sequenced sample consisted of blood. The source is a man of 80 years or more in good health. Each CDR3 is given with its conserved first and last residue. The D gene is left open where the match is weak. The size entry is marked missing in some rows and otherwise reads once, few, many or a size class.

d_call | clone_size | j_call | v_call | cdr3_nt | cdr3_aa
TRBD2 | . | TRBJ2-1 | TRBV14 | TGTGCCAGCAGCCCTCCGGGACTAGCGGGGCACTATGAGCAGTTCTTC | CASSPPGLAGHYEQFF
. | few | TRBJ2-1 | TRBV4-2 | TGTGCCAGCAGCCTCCCTGGGGGAGGCAATGAGCAGTTCTTC | CASSLPGGGNEQFF
. | . | TRBJ1-2 | TRBV9 | TGTGCCAGCACCGGAGTAGGCGTAGGAGCTAACTATGGCTACACCTTC | CASTGVGVGANYGYTF
TRBD1 | . | TRBJ2-3 | TRBV20-1 | TGCAGTGCTAGACATAACAGGGGACCCACAGATACGCAGTATTTT | CSARHNRGPTDTQYF
. | few | TRBJ2-7 | TRBV21-1 | TGTGCCAGCAGCAGCGGGACTAGCGGGCCCTACGAGCAGTACTTC | CASSSGTSGPYEQYF
. | . | TRBJ2-3 | TRBV5-1 | TGCGCCAGCAGCTTGGTCCCTCCCCCAGCGTCAGATACGCAGTATTTT | CASSLVPPPASDTQYF
TRBD2 | many | TRBJ2-7 | TRBV9 | TGTGCCAGCAGCGTTGGACTAGCGTACGAGCAGTACTTC | CASSVGLAYEQYF
. | few | TRBJ1-2 | TRBV12-3/TRBV12-4 | TGTGCCAGCACCGTGGACAGTGTTTATGGCTACACCTTC | CASTVDSVYGYTF
. | . | TRBJ1-3 | TRBV9 | TGTGCCAGCAGCGGCGTCGGTCCCTCTGGAAACACCATATATTTT | CASSGVGPSGNTIYF
TRBD2 | few | TRBJ2-1 | TRBV7-2 | TGTGCCAGCAGCACCAGACTAGCGGATAATGAGCAGTTCTTC | CASSTRLADNEQFF
. | few | TRBJ2-3 | TRBV10-3 | TGTGCCATCAGTGAGGCGACTCGTTCTTCCACAGATACGCAGTATTTT | CAISEATRSSTDTQYF
TRBD2 | few | TRBJ2-5 | TRBV5-1 | TGCGCCAGCAGCCTGGAAGCGGGACGTCAAGAGACCCAGTACTTC | CASSLEAGRQETQYF
. | . | TRBJ2-7 | TRBV6-6 | TGTGCCAGCAGTGACCACCGGGACAACGAGCAGTACTTC | CASSDHRDNEQYF
TRBD2 | few | TRBJ2-1 | TRBV7-8 | TGTGCCAGCAGCTCCCAGCGGGAAGCCTACAATGAGCAGTTCTTC | CASSSQREAYNEQFF
. | few | TRBJ2-1 | TRBV14 | TGTGCCAGCAGCCATCCCATTGGGCTTTCTAACCACAATGAGCAGTTCTTC | CASSHPIGLSNHNEQFF
. | few | TRBJ2-4 | TRBV29-1 | TGCAGCGCCACGGTGAGGGCGTCCAAAAACATTCAGTACTTC | CSATVRASKNIQYF
TRBD1 | . | TRBJ2-2 | TRBV2 | TGTGCCAGCAGACCCGGGACAGGGGTGCTCGGGGAGCTGTTTTTT | CASRPGTGVLGELFF
. | few | TRBJ2-7 | TRBV7-2 | TGTGCCAGCAGCTTAGCACGCGGGGGCCGGGGCCTCACCTACGAGCAGTACTTC | CASSLARGGRGLTYEQYF
. | . | TRBJ2-7 | TRBV14 | TGTGCCAGCAGCCAAGAAGGTTTTGGAGCAACCGGTCCCTACGAGCAGTACTTC | CASSQEGFGATGPYEQYF
. | . | TRBJ2-3 | TRBV6-2/TRBV6-3 | TGTGCCAGCAGTTACTGGCTATACACAGATACGCAGTATTTT | CASSYWLYTDTQYF
. | . | TRBJ2-1 | TRBV20-1 | TGCAGTGCTAGAGGCCCAGCGGGTGAGCAGTTCTTC | CSARGPAGEQFF
. | . | TRBJ2-4 | TRBV7-2 | TGTGCCAGCAGCCGGACCCCGATGGGCATTCAGTACTTC | CASSRTPMGIQYF
. | . | TRBJ2-6 | TRBV4-2 | TGTGCCAGCAGCCCGCAATTACAGGCGTCAGGGGCCAACGTCCTGACTTTC | CASSPQLQASGANVLTF
. | . | TRBJ1-2 | TRBV13 | TGTGCCAGCAAAAGAAAAGGGGTTACCCTAGCTAACTATGGCTACACCTTC | CASKRKGVTLANYGYTF
. | . | TRBJ2-3 | TRBV10-3 | TGTGCCATCTCCCAGCCACCCACAGTTACGCAGTATTTT | CAISQPPTVTQYF
. | . | TRBJ2-7 | TRBV7-2 | TGTGCCAGCAGCTTACTCCCCTACGAGCAGTACTTC | CASSLLPYEQYF
TRBD1 | many | TRBJ2-7 | TRBV6-6 | TGTGCCAGCAGTTACCGCGACAGGGTTTTCTCCTACGAGCAGTACTTC | CASSYRDRVFSYEQYF
TRBD2 | . | TRBJ2-7 | TRBV20-1 | TGCAGTGCAACTAGCGGGAGAATGAGCGAGCAGTACTTC | CSATSGRMSEQYF
TRBD2 | few | TRBJ2-3 | TRBV20-1 | TGCAGTGCTAGAGACCACCAGCGGGGGGGCAGAGATACGCAGTATTTT | CSARDHQRGGRDTQYF
TRBD2 | . | TRBJ2-7 | TRBV12-3/TRBV12-4 | TGTGCCAGCAGACAGGGACTAGCGGAAAATTACGAGCAGTACTTC | CASRQGLAENYEQYF
. | many | TRBJ2-6 | TRBV6-5 | TGTGCCAGCAGTTACGCTAGCGGGGCCAACGTCCTGACTTTC | CASSYASGANVLTF
. | . | TRBJ1-6 | TRBV6-6 | TGTGCCAGCAGTTACTGGGGCAGGAGTTCACCCCTCCACTTT | CASSYWGRSSPLHF
. | . | TRBJ1-1 | TRBV5-5 | TGTGCCAGCAGCAAGCAGGGGACGAACACTGAAGCTTTCTTT | CASSKQGTNTEAFF
TRBD2 | . | TRBJ2-5 | TRBV11-3 | TGTGCCAGCAGCTTAGCGGGGGGGACTAGAGGGACCCAGTACTTC | CASSLAGGTRGTQYF
TRBD1 | . | TRBJ2-1 | TRBV12-3/TRBV12-4 | TGTGCCAGCACACAGGGGTACAATGAGCAGTTCTTC | CASTQGYNEQFF
TRBD1 | many | TRBJ2-5 | TRBV6-6 | TGTGCCAGCAGTTCTCACCGGGACAGCCAAGAGACCCAGTACTTC | CASSSHRDSQETQYF
. | few | TRBJ2-7 | TRBV20-1 | TGCAGTGCTAGGCCTATTCAGGGATCTTACGAGCAGTACTTC | CSARPIQGSYEQYF
TRBD2 | . | TRBJ2-3 | TRBV2 | TGTGCCAGCACCCTAGGACTAGCGGGGGGGAAGGGTACGCAGTATTTT | CASTLGLAGGKGTQYF
. | . | TRBJ2-7 | TRBV25-1 | TGTGCCAGCAGTGAGGGCCAAGGACGCTACGAGCAGTACTTC | CASSEGQGRYEQYF
TRBD1 | . | TRBJ1-2 | TRBV6-2/TRBV6-3 | TGTGCCAGCAGTTACCCTATGACGGGACAGGGGAATCGCTACACCTTC | CASSYPMTGQGNRYTF
TRBD1 | . | TRBJ1-1 | TRBV2 | TGTGCCAGCAGGGGGGACAGATTGAACACTGAAGCTTTCTTT | CASRGDRLNTEAFF
. | many | TRBJ1-2 | TRBV6-5 | TGTGCCAGCAGTTACTCTGGGGAAGGGAGGTATGGCTACACCTTC | CASSYSGEGRYGYTF
TRBD1 | once | TRBJ1-1 | TRBV5-1 | TGCGCCAGCAGCTTGGAGGCGACAGGGTTGAACACTGAAGCTTTCTTT | CASSLEATGLNTEAFF
TRBD2 | . | TRBJ2-3 | TRBV11-2 | TGTGCCAGCAGCCGGGCTAGCGGGAGTAATACAGATACGCAGTATTTT | CASSRASGSNTDTQYF